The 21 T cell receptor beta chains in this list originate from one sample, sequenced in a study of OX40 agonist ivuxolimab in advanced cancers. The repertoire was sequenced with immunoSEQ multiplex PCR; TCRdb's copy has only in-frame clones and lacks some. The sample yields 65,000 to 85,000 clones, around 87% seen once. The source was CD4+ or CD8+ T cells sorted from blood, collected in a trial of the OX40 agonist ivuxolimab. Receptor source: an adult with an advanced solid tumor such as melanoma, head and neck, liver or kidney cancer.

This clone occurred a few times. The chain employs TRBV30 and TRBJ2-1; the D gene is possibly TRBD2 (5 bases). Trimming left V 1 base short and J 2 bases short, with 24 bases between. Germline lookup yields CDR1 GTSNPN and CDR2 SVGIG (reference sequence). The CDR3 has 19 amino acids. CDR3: CAWSGGLATPGSPYNEQFF. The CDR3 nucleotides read TGTGCCTGGAGTGGTGGACTGGCGACGCCTGGGAGCCCCTACAATGAGCAGTTCTTC.

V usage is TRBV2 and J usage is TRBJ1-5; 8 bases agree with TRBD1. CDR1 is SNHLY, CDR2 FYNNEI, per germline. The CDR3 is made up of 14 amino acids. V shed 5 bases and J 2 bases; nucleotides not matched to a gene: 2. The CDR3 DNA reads TGTGCCAGCAGTCAACAGGGGGGCAATCAGCCCCAGCATTTT. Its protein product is CASSQQGGNQPQHF. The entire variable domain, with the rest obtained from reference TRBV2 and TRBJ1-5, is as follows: EPEVTQTPSHQVTQMGQEVILRCVPISNHLYFYWYRQILGQKVEFLVSFYNNEISEKSEIFDDQFSVERPDGSNFTLKIRSTKLEDSAMYFCASSQQGGNQPQHFGDGTRLSIL.

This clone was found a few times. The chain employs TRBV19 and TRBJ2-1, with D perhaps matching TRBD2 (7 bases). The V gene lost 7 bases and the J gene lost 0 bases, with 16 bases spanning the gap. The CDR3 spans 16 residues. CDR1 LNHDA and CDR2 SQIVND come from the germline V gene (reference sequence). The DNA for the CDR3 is TGTGCCAGTAAGGGGGGGAGCGGGATCTCCTACAATGAGCAGTTCTTC. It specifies CASKGGSGISYNEQFF.

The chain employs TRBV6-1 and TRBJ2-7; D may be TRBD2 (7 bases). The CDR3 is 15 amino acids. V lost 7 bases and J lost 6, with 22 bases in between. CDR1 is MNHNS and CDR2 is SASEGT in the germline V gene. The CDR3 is CASTIQGGGGSEQYF. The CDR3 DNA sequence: TGTGCCAGCACCATACAGGGTGGGGGGGGTTCCGAGCAGTACTTC.

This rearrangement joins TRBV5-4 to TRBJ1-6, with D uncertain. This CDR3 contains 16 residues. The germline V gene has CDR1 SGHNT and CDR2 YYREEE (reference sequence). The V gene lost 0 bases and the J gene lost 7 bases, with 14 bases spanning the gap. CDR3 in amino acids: CASSLEGRVENSPLHF. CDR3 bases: TGTGCCAGCAGCTTGGAAGGCCGGGTTGAGAATTCACCCCTCCACTTT.

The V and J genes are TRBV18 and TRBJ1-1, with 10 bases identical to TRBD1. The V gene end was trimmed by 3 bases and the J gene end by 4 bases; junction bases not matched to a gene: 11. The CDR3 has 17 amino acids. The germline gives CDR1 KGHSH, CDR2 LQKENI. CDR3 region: CASSPRVLRTGGTEAFF. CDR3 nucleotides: TGTGCCAGCTCACCTCGCGTCCTGAGGACAGGGGGCACTGAAGCTTTCTTT.

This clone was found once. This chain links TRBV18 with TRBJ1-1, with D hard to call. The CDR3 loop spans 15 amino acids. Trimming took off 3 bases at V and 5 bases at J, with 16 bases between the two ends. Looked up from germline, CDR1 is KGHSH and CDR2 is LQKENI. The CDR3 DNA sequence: TGTGCCAGCTCACCCTACACAGACCCGGGGACTGAAGCTTTCTTT. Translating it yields CASSPYTDPGTEAFF.

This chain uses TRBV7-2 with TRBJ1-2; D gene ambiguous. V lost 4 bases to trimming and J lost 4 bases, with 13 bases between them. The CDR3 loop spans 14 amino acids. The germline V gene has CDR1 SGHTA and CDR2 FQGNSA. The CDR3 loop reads CASSSQGLSYGYTF. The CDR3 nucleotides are TGTGCCAGCAGCTCCCAAGGACTGAGCTATGGCTACACCTTC.

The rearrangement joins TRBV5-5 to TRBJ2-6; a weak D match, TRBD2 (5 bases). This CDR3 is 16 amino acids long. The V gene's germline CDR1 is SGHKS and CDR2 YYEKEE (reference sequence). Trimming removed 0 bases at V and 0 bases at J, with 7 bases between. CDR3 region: CASSLARDSGANVLTF. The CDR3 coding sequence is TGTGCCAGCAGCTTGGCCCGGGACTCTGGGGCCAACGTCCTGACTTTC.

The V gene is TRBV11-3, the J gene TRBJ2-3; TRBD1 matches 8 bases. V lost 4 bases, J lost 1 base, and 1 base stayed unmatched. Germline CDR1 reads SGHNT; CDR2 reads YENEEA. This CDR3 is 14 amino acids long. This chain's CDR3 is CASSSGQGTDTQYF. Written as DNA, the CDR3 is TGTGCCAGCAGCTCGGGACAGGGCACAGATACGCAGTATTTT. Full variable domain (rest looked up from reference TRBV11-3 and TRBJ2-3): EAGVVQSPRYKIIEKKQPVAFWCNPISGHNTLYWYLQNLGQGPELLIRYENEEAVDDSQLPKDRFSAERLKGVDSTLKIQPAELGDSAVYLCASSSGQGTDTQYFGPGTRLTVL.

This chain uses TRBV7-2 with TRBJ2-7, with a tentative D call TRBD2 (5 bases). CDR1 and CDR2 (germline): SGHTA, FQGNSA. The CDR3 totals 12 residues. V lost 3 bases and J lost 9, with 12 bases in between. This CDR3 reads CASSFEGGGQYF. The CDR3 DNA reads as TGTGCCAGCAGCTTTGAGGGTGGCGGGCAGTACTTC.

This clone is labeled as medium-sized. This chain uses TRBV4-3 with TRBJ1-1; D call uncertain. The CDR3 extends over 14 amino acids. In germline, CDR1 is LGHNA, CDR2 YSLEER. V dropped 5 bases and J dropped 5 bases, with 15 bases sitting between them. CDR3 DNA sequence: TGCGCCAGCAGCACCGCGGCGGGTATAACTGAAGCTTTCTTT. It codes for CASSTAAGITEAFF.

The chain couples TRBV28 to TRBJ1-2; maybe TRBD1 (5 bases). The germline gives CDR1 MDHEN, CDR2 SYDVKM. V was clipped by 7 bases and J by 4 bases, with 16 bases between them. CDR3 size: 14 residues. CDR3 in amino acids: CASTRNQGLYGYTF. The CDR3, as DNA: TGTGCCAGCACCAGAAACCAGGGCCTCTATGGCTACACCTTC.

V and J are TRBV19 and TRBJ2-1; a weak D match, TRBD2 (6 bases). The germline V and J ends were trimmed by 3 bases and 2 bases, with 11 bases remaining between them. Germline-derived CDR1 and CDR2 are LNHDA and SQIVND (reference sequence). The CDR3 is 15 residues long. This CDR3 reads CASSISGEPYNEQFF. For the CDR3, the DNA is TGTGCCAGTAGTATCTCGGGGGAGCCCTACAATGAGCAGTTCTTC.

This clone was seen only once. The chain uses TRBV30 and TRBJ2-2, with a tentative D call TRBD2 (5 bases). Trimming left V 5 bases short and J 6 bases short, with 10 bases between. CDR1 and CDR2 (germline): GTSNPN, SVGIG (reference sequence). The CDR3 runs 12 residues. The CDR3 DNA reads TGTGCCTGGCGGAGGAGTCCCGGGGAGCTGTTTTTT. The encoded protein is CAWRRSPGELFF.

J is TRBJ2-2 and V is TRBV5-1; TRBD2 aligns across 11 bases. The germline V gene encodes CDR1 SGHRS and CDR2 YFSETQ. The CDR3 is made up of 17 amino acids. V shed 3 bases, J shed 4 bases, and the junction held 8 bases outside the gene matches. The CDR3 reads CASSSQLAGGLTGELFF. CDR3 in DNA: TGCGCCAGCAGCTCCCAGCTAGCGGGAGGACTCACCGGGGAGCTGTTTTTT.

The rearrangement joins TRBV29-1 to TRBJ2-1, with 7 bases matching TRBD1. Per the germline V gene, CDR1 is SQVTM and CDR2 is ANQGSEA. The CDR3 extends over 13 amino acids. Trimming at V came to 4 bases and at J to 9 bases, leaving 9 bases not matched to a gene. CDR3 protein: CSVGGQISGEQFF. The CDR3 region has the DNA TGCAGCGTTGGGGGACAGATCTCGGGTGAGCAGTTCTTC.

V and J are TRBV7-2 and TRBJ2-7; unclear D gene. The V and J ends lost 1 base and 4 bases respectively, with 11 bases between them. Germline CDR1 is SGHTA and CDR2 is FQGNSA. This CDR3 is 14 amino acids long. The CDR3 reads CASSLGLAEYEQYF. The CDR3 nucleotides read TGTGCCAGCAGCTTAGGTCTGGCGGAATACGAGCAGTACTTC. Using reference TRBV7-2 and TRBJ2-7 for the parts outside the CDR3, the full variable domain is GAGVSQSPSNKVTEKGKDVELRCDPISGHTALYWYRQSLGQGLEFLIYFQGNSAPDKSGLPSDRFSAERTGGSVSTLTIQRTQQEDSAVYLCASSLGLAEYEQYFGPGTRLTVT.

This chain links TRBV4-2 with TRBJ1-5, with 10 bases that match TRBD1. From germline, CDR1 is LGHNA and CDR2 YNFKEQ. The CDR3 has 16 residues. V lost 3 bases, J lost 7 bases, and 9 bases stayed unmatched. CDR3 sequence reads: CASSQESGTGVQPQHF. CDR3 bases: TGTGCCAGCAGCCAGGAATCCGGGACAGGGGTCCAGCCCCAGCATTTT.

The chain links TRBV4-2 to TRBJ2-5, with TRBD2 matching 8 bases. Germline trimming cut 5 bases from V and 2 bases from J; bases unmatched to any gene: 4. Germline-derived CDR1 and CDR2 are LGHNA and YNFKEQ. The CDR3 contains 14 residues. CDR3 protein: CASSDQRGQETQYF. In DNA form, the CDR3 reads TGTGCCAGCAGCGATCAGCGGGGGCAAGAGACCCAGTACTTC.

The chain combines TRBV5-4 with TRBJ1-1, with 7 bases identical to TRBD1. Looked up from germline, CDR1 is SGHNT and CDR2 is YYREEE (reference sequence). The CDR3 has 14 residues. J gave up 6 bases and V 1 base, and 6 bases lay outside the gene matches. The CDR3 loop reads CASSLPTGTAEAFF. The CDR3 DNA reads TGTGCCAGCAGCTTGCCGACAGGGACTGCTGAAGCTTTCTTT.